The present TCR beta chain was sequenced within a study of early T cells in non-severe SARS-CoV-2 infection. Researchers attached unique molecular identifiers to individual cDNA molecules. TCRdb reprocessed the 5' RACE reads with MiXCR, giving one entry per CDR3 protein. The table lists tens of thousands of distinct CDR3 sequences, about an eighth of them singletons. In the case of this clonotype: A much larger clone lies a single base off, so this may be a read error.

The receptor's source is an adult who was a healthcare worker with PCR-confirmed SARS-CoV-2 infection or an uninfected control (not recorded which). Sequenced input: whole blood.

DNA for the CDR3: TGTGCCAGCAGCCCGGGGTTCCACGATGAGCAGTTCTTC. Its protein is CASSPGFHDEQFF. V usage is TRBV11-2 and J usage is TRBJ2-1; maybe TRBD2 (5 bases). CDR1 and CDR2 (germline): SGHAT, FQNNGV. The CDR3 covers 13 residues. Trimming cost V 5 bases and J 8 bases, with 13 bases left between them.